This T cell receptor (beta chain) was sequenced for a study of shared clonotypes between healthy human individuals. Whole-study findings and limits: Represented diversity, genetic and exposure-history alike, was limited by few donors. The study found lower generation probabilities in non-shared clonotypes than in those shared by all four donors.

Of note for this clone: Its antigen is as yet unknown.

The CDR3 extends over 15 amino acids. In germline, CDR1 is SGHVS, CDR2 FNYEAQ. Between the trimmed V and J ends, which lost 1 base and 5 bases, there was a span of 15 bases. The naive CD8 population came from CD45RO-negative cells selected for CCR7, without terminally differentiated effector memory CD45RA+ cells. Assay used: immunoSEQ multiplex PCR; TCRdb lists only in-frame clones, some missing. The sample holds under 2,000,000 clones; about 95% are singletons and the top ten take under 1.5%. The sequenced material came from naive CD8+ T cells sorted from blood. V and J are TRBV7-6 and TRBJ2-7, with D possibly TRBD2 on 5 matching bases. This clonotype was obtained from a man aged 18 to 30 in good health. For the CDR3, the DNA is TGTGCCAGCAGCTTAGAAGGACTCGAGACACACGAGCAGTACTTC. Protein sequence: CASSLEGLETHEQYF.